One sample yielded the 3 T cell receptor beta chains listed below, sequenced in a study of OX40 agonist ivuxolimab in advanced cancers. TCRdb's copy holds only in-frame clones and misses some; the assay was immunoSEQ multiplex PCR. The sample shows 45,000 to 65,000 clones, approximately 90% of them seen only once. The sequences come from CD4+ or CD8+ T cells sorted from blood, collected in a trial of the OX40 agonist ivuxolimab. Receptor source: an adult with an advanced solid tumor such as melanoma, head and neck, liver or kidney cancer.

The chain links TRBV7-6 to TRBJ2-7; the match to TRBD2 covers 11 bases. The CDR3 loop spans 15 amino acids. V shed 5 bases, J shed 3 bases, and the junction held 6 bases outside the gene matches. Germline assignment: CDR1 SGHVS and CDR2 FNYEAQ. CDR3: CASSPTSGKIYEQYF. The CDR3 bases are TGTGCCAGCAGCCCGACTAGCGGGAAAATCTACGAGCAGTACTTC.

The rearrangement uses TRBV6-1 and TRBJ1-5; 12 nucleotides align to TRBD1. Per the germline V gene, CDR1 is MNHNS and CDR2 is SASEGT. The CDR3 runs 16 residues. The V gene end was trimmed by 2 bases and the J gene end by 6 bases; junction bases not matched to a gene: 5. Written as DNA, the CDR3 is TGTGCCAGCAGTGAAATGGGGACAGGGGGCTTTCAGCCCCAGCATTTT. It is translated as CASSEMGTGGFQPQHF.

The chain is built from TRBV28 and TRBJ1-4; the match to TRBD1 covers 9 bases. J lost 2 bases, V lost 6 bases, and 1 base had no gene match. This CDR3 region has 14 residues. The germline V gene encodes CDR1 MDHEN and CDR2 SYDVKM. This chain's CDR3 is CASSTGGTNEKLFF. CDR3 coding DNA: TGTGCCAGCAGCACAGGGGGCACTAATGAAAAACTGTTTTTT.